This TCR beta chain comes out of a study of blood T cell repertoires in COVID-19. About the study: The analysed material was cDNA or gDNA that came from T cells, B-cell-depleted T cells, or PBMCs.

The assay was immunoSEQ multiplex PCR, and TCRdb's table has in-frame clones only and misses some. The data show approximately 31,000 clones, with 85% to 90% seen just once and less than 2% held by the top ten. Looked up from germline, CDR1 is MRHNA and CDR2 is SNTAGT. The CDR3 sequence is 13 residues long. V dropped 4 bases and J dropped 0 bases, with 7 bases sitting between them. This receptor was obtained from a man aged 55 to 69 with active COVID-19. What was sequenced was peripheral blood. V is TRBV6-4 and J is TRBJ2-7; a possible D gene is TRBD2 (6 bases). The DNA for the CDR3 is TGTGCCAGCAGTGGGAGGGGCTCCTACGAGCAGTACTTC. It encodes CASSGRGSYEQYF.